This TCR beta chain was recovered during a study of T-cell memory formation after mild COVID-19 (dated by TCRdb to the early 2020s). Turning to the overall study: Most TCR sequence clusters were specific to one of the two donors. In two donors, T-cell clones that expanded and contracted after mild COVID-19 were followed by sequencing TCRalpha and TCRbeta repertoires longitudinally. Two young, previously healthy adult volunteers, one female and one male, were included in the cohort.

Overall results and qualifications from the work: SARS-CoV-2 specificity of the second-wave clones peaking on day 37 was not confirmed. Only two mild cases were covered in the study, and larger cohorts including severe cases with pre-infection samples were considered necessary. Some responding clones were detected in pre-infection memory, which suggested that pre-existing cross-reactive memory T cells had joined the SARS-CoV-2 response. Contracting CD4+ clones were located mainly in the CM and EM memory subsets, whereas CD8+ clones were found to be enriched in EMRA. Balanced CD4/CD8 phenotypes were observed for clones contracting from day 15 to 85, whereas a bias towards CD4+ was observed for a second wave of clones expanding from day 15 to 37.

PBMCs were isolated by Ficoll-Paque density gradient centrifugation. The CDR3 measures 14 amino acids from cysteine to phenylalanine. The retained sequence is limited to the CDR3, 42 bases, with the frame set at the first base. The germline ends are 19 bases apart after V is trimmed by 7 bases and J by 7 bases. CDR1 and CDR2 (LNHDA, SQIVND) derive from the germline V gene (reference sequence). The instrument given in TCRdb is Illumina NovaSeq 6000. cDNA libraries for TCRalpha and TCRbeta were prepared by 5'RACE using constant-segment primers, with sample barcodes and unique molecular identifiers added. Trizol reagent was used to extract RNA from every sample. Library amplification was performed in two PCR steps, and a second sample barcode and Illumina TruSeq adapters were introduced in the second step. Sequencing of the libraries was done on an Illumina NovaSeq, producing 2 x 150 bp paired-end reads. In the original analysis: Demultiplexing of reads and collapsing into UMI-guided consensus sequences were performed with migec v1.2.7. With mixcr v2.1.11, UMI consensuses were aligned to TRA and TRB V and J templates and assembled into clonotypes. Clonotypes were classified as expanded or contracted when called significant by both edgeR and NoisET, with noise models trained on biological replicates. edgeR calls used a false discovery rate-adjusted p below 0.01 and a log2 fold-change threshold of 1. PCA with hierarchical clustering of max-normalized trajectories of the 1000 most abundant clonotypes was used as exploratory dynamics analysis. Separately sequenced CD4+ and CD8+ repertoires were used to assign a CD4 or CD8 phenotype to each responding clone. Using fastp at Q25 and MiXCR, TCRdb reprocessed the public reads and kept productive beta chains. Entries are consolidated by CDR3 protein sequence, retaining the most common genes and DNA. None of the V and J calls come from the authors' own analysis; TCRdb made them. The sample table shows a few hundred thousand distinct CDR3 sequences, and around 25% are seen once. The top ten constitute about 12% of the sample.

This clonotype showed up just a few times. Its antigen target is currently unknown. Base qualities are not at hand, and no much larger clone is one base apart. Sequenced: PBMCs or a T cell subset sorted from them (not recorded which). The rearranged segments are TRBV19 and TRBJ1-2; the D gene lacks a confident call. The sequence derives from an adult woman who had mild COVID-19 (a few samples of this study predate the infection). The sample titles of this study are shuffled in the database, so cell type and time point are left out; the donor was told from shared clones. The DNA reads as follows: TGTGCCAGTACTCCGACCGGGCCACAATTTGGCTACACCTTC. This gives the protein CASTPTGPQFGYTF. The CDR3 plus the reference TRBV19 and TRBJ1-2 genes for the other parts give the full variable domain: DGGITQSPKYLFRKEGQNVTLSCEQNLNHDAMYWYRQDPGQGLRLIYYSQIVNDFQKGDIAEGYSVSREKKESFPLTVTSAQKNPTAFYLCASTPTGPQFGYTFGSGTRLTVV.